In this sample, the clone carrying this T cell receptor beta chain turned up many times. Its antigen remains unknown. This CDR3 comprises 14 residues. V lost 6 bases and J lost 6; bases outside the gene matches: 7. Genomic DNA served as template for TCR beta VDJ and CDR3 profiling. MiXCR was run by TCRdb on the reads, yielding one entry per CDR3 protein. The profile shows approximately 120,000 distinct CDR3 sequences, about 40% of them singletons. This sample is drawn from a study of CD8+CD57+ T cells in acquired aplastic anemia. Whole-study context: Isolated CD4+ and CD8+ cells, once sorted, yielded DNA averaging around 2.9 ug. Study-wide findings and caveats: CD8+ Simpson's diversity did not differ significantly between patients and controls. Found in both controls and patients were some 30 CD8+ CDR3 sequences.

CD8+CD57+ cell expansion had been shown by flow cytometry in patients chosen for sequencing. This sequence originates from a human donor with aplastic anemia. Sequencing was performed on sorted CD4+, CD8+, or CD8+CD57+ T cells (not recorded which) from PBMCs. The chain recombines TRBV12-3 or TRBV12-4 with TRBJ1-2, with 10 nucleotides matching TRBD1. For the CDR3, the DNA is TGTGCCAGCAGCTCCGGGACAGGGGTTAATGGCTACACCTTC. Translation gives CASSSGTGVNGYTF.